These T cell receptor beta chains were read from a single sample in a study of neurological immune-mediated disorders. Via MiXCR, TCRdb re-called the 5' RACE reads, giving one row per CDR3 protein. The sample lists roughly 50,000 distinct CDR3 sequences; over 9.5% were seen once. Specimen: PBMCs. Receptors were obtained from a woman aged 60 to 75 with HTLV-1-associated myelopathy (HAM/TSP). The CDR3 runs from the conserved cysteine through the conserved F or W. Each record gives: J gene, clone size, D gene, V gene, CDR3 DNA, CDR3 protein. The D gene is left open where the match is weak. Size is omitted from some rows. Given values are once, few, many or a class for expanded clones.

TRBJ2-4,few,TRBD2,TRBV6-2/TRBV6-3,TGTGCCAGCAGTTTTTTGGGTAGCGGGGCAGCCAAAAACATTCAGTACTTC,CASSFLGSGAAKNIQYF
TRBJ2-7,many,TRBD1,TRBV28,TGTGCCAGCAGTGCCCCCGGACAGGGGTTATACGAGCAGTACTTC,CASSAPGQGLYEQYF
TRBJ2-1,many,TRBD1,TRBV9,TGTGCCAGCAGCGTAGAAACAGGGGCTAACAATGAGCAGTTCTTC,CASSVETGANNEQFF
TRBJ2-7,NA,NA,TRBV5-5,TGTGCCAGCAGCCTTCAGGCGGGGACTCTATACGAGCAGTACTTC,CASSLQAGTLYEQYF
TRBJ1-2,many,TRBD1,TRBV3-1,TGTGCCAGCAGCCGGGATGGACAGGCATTTCTGATTGGCTACACCTTC,CASSRDGQAFLIGYTF
TRBJ2-2,many,NA,TRBV28,TGTGCCAGCGGGAGAGGAAGCGCTGCGAACACCGGGGAGCTGTTTTTT,CASGRGSAANTGELFF
TRBJ1-3,many,NA,TRBV12-3/TRBV12-4,TGTGCCAGCAGACGGCAGGGAACAGGAAACACCATATATTTT,CASRRQGTGNTIYF
TRBJ2-1,many,NA,TRBV4-1,TGCGCCAGCAGCGATCTCCGGGGGACGAATGAGCAGTTCTTC,CASSDLRGTNEQFF
TRBJ2-4,many,TRBD2,TRBV29-1,TGCAGCGTTGAAACGGGAGGGCCCATCACGGCCAAAAACATTCAGTACTTC,CSVETGGPITAKNIQYF
TRBJ1-3,many,TRBD1,TRBV7-2,TGTGCCAGCAGCTTAGGCGGACAGGGCATCTCTGGAAACACCATATATTTT,CASSLGGQGISGNTIYF
TRBJ1-1,many,NA,TRBV29-1,TGCAGCGTAGAAACCGGGACCACTGAAGCTTTCTTT,CSVETGTTEAFF
TRBJ2-3,few,TRBD1,TRBV6-5,TGTGCCAGCAGGAACCCTGGGACAGGGAGAACAGATACGCAGTATTTT,CASRNPGTGRTDTQYF
TRBJ2-3,many,TRBD2,TRBV9,TGTGCCAGCAGCATTTCCGGGACTAGCGGCAACACAGATACGCAGTATTTT,CASSISGTSGNTDTQYF
TRBJ2-7,many,TRBD2,TRBV5-1,TGCGCCAGCAACGTAGCGGGTTCCTACGAGCAGTACTTC,CASNVAGSYEQYF
TRBJ1-1,many,NA,TRBV7-9,TGTGCCAGCAGCTTATTGAGCCCATTGAACACTGAAGCTTTCTTT,CASSLLSPLNTEAFF
TRBJ1-4,many,NA,TRBV5-1,TGCGCCAGCAGCTTGGGAGTTGCAACTAATGAAAAACTGTTTTTT,CASSLGVATNEKLFF
TRBJ1-5,many,NA,TRBV7-9,TGTGCCAGCAGCGTGGGGGAAGCGCCCCAGCATTTT,CASSVGEAPQHF
TRBJ2-1,NA,TRBD1,TRBV7-8,TGTGCCAGCAGCCGGGACAGGTATAGCAATGAGCAGTTCTTC,CASSRDRYSNEQFF
TRBJ1-1,many,NA,TRBV27,TGTGCCAGCAGTTCCCGACCAGGGAACACTGAAGCTTTCTTT,CASSSRPGNTEAFF
TRBJ2-2,many,NA,TRBV27,TGTGCCAGCAGTTATGGGGCGGGGCCCACCGGGGAGCTGTTTTTT,CASSYGAGPTGELFF
TRBJ1-1,many,TRBD1,TRBV20-1,TGCAGTGCCCCACAGGGGGTTGGAGCTGAAGCTTTCTTT,CSAPQGVGAEAFF
TRBJ2-7,many,NA,TRBV5-5,TGTGCCAGCAGCGATCAGGGTTATCGTCTGGACGAGCAGTACTTC,CASSDQGYRLDEQYF
TRBJ2-5,many,TRBD2,TRBV7-8,TGTGCCAGCAGCTTAGCGCGGTGGGAGGGGAGAGAGACCCAGTACTTC,CASSLARWEGRETQYF
TRBJ2-4,many,NA,TRBV5-1,TGCGCCAGCAGCTTACCAGGGAAGAACATTCAGTACTTC,CASSLPGKNIQYF
TRBJ2-1,many,TRBD2,TRBV11-2,TGTGCCAGCAGCCCTGCCATAGCGGGAGGTGCTTACAATGAGCAGTTCTTC,CASSPAIAGGAYNEQFF
TRBJ2-3,many,TRBD2,TRBV6-5,TGTGCCAGCAGTCAACCGACTAGCGTACTTAAGCGGGAGTCAGATACGCAGTATTTT,CASSQPTSVLKRESDTQYF
TRBJ1-1,many,TRBD1,TRBV10-3,TGTGCCATCAGCTTCCCGGGACAGGGAGAAACTGAAGCTTTCTTT,CAISFPGQGETEAFF
TRBJ2-7,once,TRBD2,TRBV9,TGCGCCAGCAGCGCCCGGGAGGGATTGATCAGCGAGCAGTACTTC,CASSAREGLISEQYF
TRBJ1-1,many,NA,TRBV12-3/TRBV12-4,TGTGCCAGCAGTTTATCCGGGGGGCTTTTCGGTGAAGCTTTCTTT,CASSLSGGLFGEAFF
TRBJ1-1,many,NA,TRBV7-3,TGTGCCAGCAGCTTAACGGGGGGCTCTGAAGCTTTCTTT,CASSLTGGSEAFF
TRBJ1-1,many,NA,TRBV27,TGTGCCAGCAGCATACAGGGCCGCTTAGAAGCTTTCTTT,CASSIQGRLEAFF
TRBJ1-5,NA,NA,TRBV10-3,TGTGCCATCACATCGGACATCTACAATCAGCCCCAGCATTTT,CAITSDIYNQPQHF
TRBJ2-5,many,NA,TRBV5-6,TGTGCCAGCAGCTCGGACTTACAAGAGACCCAGTACTTC,CASSSDLQETQYF
TRBJ1-1,NA,NA,TRBV19,TGTGCCAGTAGTATGAGGGACCTCACTGAAGCTTTCTTT,CASSMRDLTEAFF
TRBJ2-3,many,TRBD2,TRBV29-1,TGCAGCGTTGAAGATTGGGGGACTAGCATAGATACGCAGTATTTT,CSVEDWGTSIDTQYF
TRBJ2-7,few,NA,TRBV3-1,TGTGCCAGCAGCCAAGATCGGGTCTCCTCCGGGCAGTACTTC,CASSQDRVSSGQYF
TRBJ1-2,many,NA,TRBV3-1,TGTGCCAGCAGCCCCTTGGGGATGAGAGGTGATGGCTACACCTTC,CASSPLGMRGDGYTF
TRBJ1-1,many,NA,TRBV27,TGTGCCAGCAGTCTAAACGGGGTTACTGAAGCTTTCTTT,CASSLNGVTEAFF
TRBJ2-7,many,TRBD2,TRBV20-1,TGCAGTGCTGTAGCGGGGGATTACGAGCAGTACTTC,CSAVAGDYEQYF
TRBJ2-7,many,NA,TRBV5-6,TGTGCCAGCAGTGTCGTGGCCGAGCAGTACTTC,CASSVVAEQYF
TRBJ2-5,many,TRBD2,TRBV27,TGTGCCAGCAGTCCGGGACTAGCGGGAGTAGAAGAGACCCAGTACTTC,CASSPGLAGVEETQYF
TRBJ1-2,NA,NA,TRBV20-1,TGCAGTGCTAGAGATGTGCCCCCGACAGAATTTAACTATGGCTACACCTTC,CSARDVPPTEFNYGYTF
TRBJ1-2,NA,NA,TRBV10-3,TGTGCCATCAGTGGAGAGGAATTCTATGGCTACACCTTC,CAISGEEFYGYTF
TRBJ1-2,NA,NA,TRBV20-1,TGCAGTGCCCGAGGAGGTAAGGGGGTTGTCTATGGCTACACCTTC,CSARGGKGVVYGYTF
TRBJ2-2,many,TRBD2,TRBV9,TGTGCCAGCAGCGGGGGGGGTGATCGAGGGGAGCTGTTTTTT,CASSGGGDRGELFF
TRBJ2-7,many,NA,TRBV7-9,TGTGCCAGCAGCCCGGGGACGAGTTACGTAGACGAGCAGTACTTC,CASSPGTSYVDEQYF
TRBJ1-6,many,TRBD1,TRBV27,TGTGCCAGCAGTTTATCAGGAGGACAGGCGGATAATTCACCCCTCCACTTT,CASSLSGGQADNSPLHF
TRBJ2-5,NA,NA,TRBV7-6,TGTGCCAGCAGCCCCCCGGACAGCCTCCAAACGACCCAGTACTTC,CASSPPDSLQTTQYF
TRBJ2-1,many,NA,TRBV5-1,TGCGCCAGCAGCTTGTTGAGGGGGTGGGACAATGAGCAGTTCTTC,CASSLLRGWDNEQFF
TRBJ1-2,many,NA,TRBV5-1,TGCGCCAGCGGGGCAGACCTTCGCGGGGGCTACACCTTC,CASGADLRGGYTF
TRBJ1-1,many,NA,TRBV5-8,TGTGCCAGCAGCTTTTCCGTGAACACTGAAGCTTTCTTT,CASSFSVNTEAFF
TRBJ2-3,many,TRBD2,TRBV5-1,TGCGCCAGCAACAGGCTAGCGGGAGAGTCAACAGATACGCAGTATTTT,CASNRLAGESTDTQYF
TRBJ2-5,many,NA,TRBV20-1,TGCAGTGCCATGCGAGGACAAAAGGGGGGGGAGACCCAGTACTTC,CSAMRGQKGGETQYF
TRBJ2-2,many,NA,TRBV5-1,TGCGCCAGCAGCTTGGGTTCGCAGGAGCACACCGGGGAGCTGTTTTTT,CASSLGSQEHTGELFF
TRBJ2-7,many,TRBD1,TRBV12-3/TRBV12-4,TGTGCCAGCAGTTTAGGGAGCCGGGACAGGGGAAACGAGCAGTACTTC,CASSLGSRDRGNEQYF
TRBJ1-1,few,NA,TRBV27,TGTGCCAGCAAACTGACGGTGAACACTGAAGCTTTCTTT,CASKLTVNTEAFF
TRBJ2-1,many,NA,TRBV28,TGTGCCAGCACTTACTTTCCGCAGGACTACAATGAGCAGTTCTTC,CASTYFPQDYNEQFF
TRBJ2-3,NA,NA,TRBV20-1,TGCAGTGCTAGAGGGGTAGGGAGCACACCTACGCAGTATTTT,CSARGVGSTPTQYF
TRBJ1-2,many,NA,TRBV27,TGTGCCAGCAGAAACTCGGCAACACGGAACTATGGCTACACCTTC,CASRNSATRNYGYTF